This T cell receptor (beta chain) was documented in a study of post-analysis software for immune sequencing data. Study-level results: The study found TRBV5-6, TRBV5-1 and TRBV20-1 among a few TRBV segments more frequent in patients than controls. The study found significantly lower normalized Chao1 diversity in multiple sclerosis patients than in controls.

TCR beta cDNA libraries had unique molecular identifiers. TCRdb itself ran the PCR reads through MiXCR, one entry per CDR3 protein. The data contain 750,000 to 950,000 distinct CDR3 sequences, 53% of them singletons. The CDR3 runs to 16 residues. V dropped 0 bases and J dropped 2; count of bases not matched to a gene: 3. Germline lookup yields CDR1 SGHRS and CDR2 YFSETQ. About this clonotype itself: Its antigen is as yet unknown.

The sequenced material came from blood. This TCR was sampled from a girl aged 5-17 years with multiple sclerosis. The chain uses TRBV5-1 and TRBJ2-1; 9 bases line up with TRBD2. Here the CDR3 reads CASSLVGGGAYNEQFF. CDR3 bases: TGCGCCAGCAGCTTGGTCGGCGGGGGGGCCTACAATGAGCAGTTCTTC. The variable domain in full, completed from reference TRBV5-1 and TRBJ2-1, reads KAGVTQTPRYLIKTRGQQVTLSCSPISGHRSVSWYQQTPGQGLQFLFEYFSETQRNKGNFPGRFSGRQFSNSRSEMNVSTLELGDSALYLCASSLVGGGAYNEQFFGPGTRLTVL.